The 3 T cell receptor beta chains below all came from one sample that was sequenced in a study of brain T cells in children with intractable seizures. TCRdb's table, derived via immunoSEQ multiplex PCR, lists solely in-frame clones and lacks some. Counted here are roughly 110,000 clones, roughly 92% occurring once; the ten biggest clones make up 3.5% to 4%. Source: peripheral blood, taken at surgery. The receptors shown here come from a boy younger than two with hemimegalencephaly and intractable seizures.

The chain joins TRBV7-9 to TRBJ1-2; weak D call: TRBD1 (6 bases). This CDR3 is 15 amino acids long. In germline, CDR1 is SEHNR, CDR2 FQNEAQ (reference sequence). The germline V and J ends were trimmed by 4 bases and 4 bases, with 16 bases remaining between them. The CDR3 sequence: CASSSYSTGSYGYTF. The CDR3 DNA reads as TGTGCCAGCAGCTCGTACTCCACAGGGAGCTATGGCTACACCTTC. The variable domain in full, completed from reference TRBV7-9 and TRBJ1-2, reads DTGVSQNPRHKITKRGQNVTFRCDPISEHNRLYWYRQTLGQGPEFLTYFQNEAQLEKSRLLSDRFSAERPKGSFSTLEIQRTEQGDSAMYLCASSSYSTGSYGYTFGSGTRLTVV.

This chain connects TRBV20-1 to TRBJ2-2, with D uncertain. CDR1 and CDR2 (germline): DFQATT, SNEGSKA (reference sequence). Trimming stripped 3 bases from V and 8 bases from J, with 7 bases between. This CDR3 region has 11 residues. This CDR3 reads CSASEGGELFF. CDR3 bases: TGCAGTGCTAGTGAAGGGGGGGAGCTGTTTTTT.

This sequence joins TRBV28 and TRBJ2-7, with D possibly matching TRBD2 (6 bases). The CDR3 has 15 amino acids. V dropped 5 bases and J dropped 2 bases, with 16 bases sitting between them. Germline values: CDR1 MDHEN, CDR2 SYDVKM. The CDR3 reads CASSPASEGAYEQYF. CDR3 bases: TGTGCCAGCAGTCCCGCTAGCGAAGGGGCCTACGAGCAGTACTTC. The full variable domain, rest sourced from reference TRBV28 and TRBJ2-7, is DVKVTQSSRYLVKRTGEKVFLECVQDMDHENMFWYRQDPGLGLRLIYFSYDVKMKEKGDIPEGYSVSREKKERFSLILESASTNQTSMYLCASSPASEGAYEQYFGPGTRLTVT.